These T cell receptor beta chains were read from a single sample in a study of shared clonotypes between healthy human individuals. Some clones are missing from TCRdb's copy, which holds only in-frame ones; the method was immunoSEQ multiplex PCR. The top ten clones hold over 10% of a sample with about 480,000 clones, more than 65% of them seen once. The sample was PBMCs. These receptor sequences come from a woman in her 40s in good health. Some clones in this sample may be carry-over from other donors' samples. Each CDR3 is given with its conserved first and last residue. A D gene is named only where the DNA matches it firmly. Size is stated for part of the rows, as once, few or many counts, or as a class when the clone is expanded.

V	size	J	D	DNA	CDR3
TRBV7-9	.	TRBJ2-3	.	TGTGCCAGCAGCTTACGGGCAGGGGACACAGATACGCAGTATTTT	CASSLRAGDTDTQYF
TRBV5-1	.	TRBJ2-5	TRBD2	TGCGCCAGCAGCCAACGGACTAGCGGAGGGGAGACCCAGTACTTC	CASSQRTSGGETQYF
TRBV28	.	TRBJ1-2	.	TGTGCCAGCAGTTTCCCCCACTCGACATACTATGGCTACACCTTC	CASSFPHSTYYGYTF
TRBV7-3	.	TRBJ2-1	TRBD1	TGTGCCAGCAGCTCCGACAGGGTCGATGAGCAGTTCTTC	CASSSDRVDEQFF
TRBV7-2	once	TRBJ1-5	.	TGTGCCAGCAGCTTAGGTGGCAGAAGAGAGCCCCAGCATTTT	CASSLGGRREPQHF
TRBV6-6	.	TRBJ1-2	TRBD1	TGTGCCAGCAGATTACAGGGGAATGAAAATGGCTACACCTTC	CASRLQGNENGYTF
TRBV28	.	TRBJ2-7	.	TGTGCCAGCAATCCGGCGGCGGGACAGCTCTACGAGCAGTACTTC	CASNPAAGQLYEQYF
TRBV2	.	TRBJ2-4	TRBD2	TGTGCCAGCAGTGAAACTAGCGGGAGAAACATTCAGTACTTC	CASSETSGRNIQYF
TRBV10-3	.	TRBJ2-2	.	TGTGCCATCAGTGACGGTTGGGAGCATGGCGGGGAGCTGTTTTTT	CAISDGWEHGGELFF
TRBV28	.	TRBJ1-3	.	TGTGCCAGCAGTAACCCCAGGGTCTCTGGAAACACCATATATTTT	CASSNPRVSGNTIYF
TRBV9	.	TRBJ2-2	.	TGTGCCAGCAGCACAGGTGGGGCAGGGCGCGGGGAGCTGTTTTTT	CASSTGGAGRGELFF
TRBV11-2	.	TRBJ2-1	.	TGTGCCAGCAGCGGACCAGGGAACGAGCAGTTCTTC	CASSGPGNEQFF
TRBV10-3	few	TRBJ1-2	.	TGTGCCATCAGTGAGAGGGACCGCCTCTTCTACACCTTC	CAISERDRLFYTF
TRBV19	.	TRBJ1-2	.	TGTGCCAGTAGTATAGGCCGAACTTGGAACTATGGCTACACCTTC	CASSIGRTWNYGYTF
TRBV5-1	once	TRBJ2-1	.	TGCGCCAGCAGCTTGGTGTGGGCCAGCTCCTACAATGAGCAGTTCTTC	CASSLVWASSYNEQFF
TRBV7-9	.	TRBJ2-7	.	TGTGCCAGCAGCAAGACGCGGGACGAGCAGTACTTC	CASSKTRDEQYF
TRBV4-2	.	TRBJ1-1	TRBD1	TGTGCCAGCAGCCAGGCCGGGACAGGGTTTCCTGAAGCTTTCTTT	CASSQAGTGFPEAFF
TRBV11-3	.	TRBJ2-3	.	TGTGCCAGCAGCTTAGGCTGGACAGATACGCAGTATTTT	CASSLGWTDTQYF
TRBV5-1	.	TRBJ2-2	.	TGCGCCAGCAGCTTGGCGGCAGCTAACACCGGGGAGCTGTTTTTT	CASSLAAANTGELFF
TRBV5-1	.	TRBJ2-5	TRBD2	TGCGCCAGCAGCTTCGGACTAGCGGGAGCGGAGACCCAGTACTTC	CASSFGLAGAETQYF
TRBV5-4	few	TRBJ2-1	TRBD1	TGTGCCAGCAGCCCACCCTACAGGGGTACCTACAATGAGCAGTTCTTC	CASSPPYRGTYNEQFF
TRBV7-6	.	TRBJ2-3	.	TGTGCCAGCAGCTTAGCGCCAGGACGTACGGATACGCAGTATTTT	CASSLAPGRTDTQYF
TRBV18	.	TRBJ2-7	.	TGTGCCAGCTCACAGGGGGTCTCCTACGAGCAGTACTTC	CASSQGVSYEQYF
TRBV28	.	TRBJ1-2	.	TGTGCCAGCAGTTTGCGGAGACACTATGGCTACACCTTC	CASSLRRHYGYTF
TRBV4-1	.	TRBJ2-4	.	TGCGCCAGCAGCCAAATCTCAGGGAAGAGGTCCAAAAACATTCAGTACTTC	CASSQISGKRSKNIQYF
TRBV4-2	.	TRBJ2-3	TRBD2	TGTGCCAGCAGCCAAGGGACTAGCGGGAGTGTAGATACGCAGTATTTT	CASSQGTSGSVDTQYF
TRBV6-5	.	TRBJ2-1	.	TGTGCCAGCAGGGAACCGGGACCTGTCGGCTATGAGCAGTTCTTC	CASREPGPVGYEQFF
TRBV15	.	TRBJ2-1	.	TGTGCCACCAGCGGGAGGTCAAAACCACTAATCTTC	CATSGRSKPLIF
TRBV5-4	.	TRBJ1-2	TRBD1	TGTGCCAGCAGCCAGAGGACGACAGGGGGCGCGAACTATGGCTACACCTTC	CASSQRTTGGANYGYTF
TRBV7-9	once	TRBJ2-7	TRBD2	TGTGCCAGCAGGCCCGCGGGAGATCACGAGCAGTACTTC	CASRPAGDHEQYF
TRBV23-1	few	TRBJ2-7	TRBD1	TGCGCCAGCAGTCATCCGGACAGGTACTACGAGCAGTACTTC	CASSHPDRYYEQYF
TRBV2	.	TRBJ1-5	.	TGTGCCAGCAGGGCAGGGACTCTCAATCAGCCCCAGCATTTT	CASRAGTLNQPQHF
TRBV28	few	TRBJ2-1	TRBD2	TGTGCCAGCAGTGCCCCGGCTAGCGGGAGGGCCTCGTACAATGAGCAGTTCTTC	CASSAPASGRASYNEQFF